Listed below are T cell receptor beta chains from one sample, sequenced in a study of cytomegalovirus exposure and HLA in healthy donors. TCRdb's table, derived via immunoSEQ multiplex PCR, lists solely in-frame clones and lacks some. The sample shows 150,000 to 200,000 clones, roughly 79% of them seen only once. Sequencing input: PBMCs. The source is a man younger than 40 in good health and CMV-seronegative. The CDR3 runs from the conserved cysteine through the conserved F or W. D genes are given only for firm matches. The size entry is marked missing in some rows and otherwise reads once, few, many or a size class.

D gene	CDR3 length	V gene	clone size	J gene	CDR3 DNA	CDR3 protein
TRBD1	15	TRBV29-1	-	TRBJ2-7	TGCAGCGTTGAAGGGCCGGGACAGGGTCTAGGCGAGCAGTACTTC	CSVEGPGQGLGEQYF
TRBD1	14	TRBV28	-	TRBJ1-4	TGTGCCAGCAACCGGGACAGGGGAGACGAAAAACTGTTTTTT	CASNRDRGDEKLFF
TRBD2	15	TRBV6-1	-	TRBJ2-5	TGTGCCAGCAGTCACCGACTAGCGGGACGTGAGACCCAGTACTTC	CASSHRLAGRETQYF
-	12	TRBV28	-	TRBJ2-7	TGTGCCAGCAGCGTCGGGGGTTACGAGCAGTACTTC	CASSVGGYEQYF
TRBD2	15	TRBV11-3	-	TRBJ2-1	TGTGCCAGCAGCTTAGGCCTGGGAGGGCCCAATGAGCAGTTCTTC	CASSLGLGGPNEQFF
-	14	TRBV11-2	-	TRBJ2-7	TGTGCCAGCAGCTTATTTGGGGCTATCTACGAGCAGTACTTC	CASSLFGAIYEQYF
-	13	TRBV5-1	-	TRBJ1-2	TGCGCCAGCAGCTTAGAACCGCTACCCGGCTACACCTTC	CASSLEPLPGYTF
-	13	TRBV10-3	-	TRBJ2-5	TGTGCCATCAGTGAGTCTCTTCAAGAGACCCAGTACTTC	CAISESLQETQYF
TRBD2	16	TRBV7-9	-	TRBJ2-3	TGTGCCAGCAGCCCCAGCGGGACTAGCGGGACAGATACGCAGTATTTT	CASSPSGTSGTDTQYF
TRBD2	16	TRBV4-1	-	TRBJ2-7	TGCGCCAGCAGCCAAGGTGTAGGCGGGAGGGCCTACGAGCAGTACTTC	CASSQGVGGRAYEQYF
TRBD2	20	TRBV15	once	TRBJ2-7	TGTGCCACCAGCAGAGTGGGTGGAGTTGCTAGCGGGAGTTTGATCAACGAGCAGTACTTC	CATSRVGGVASGSLINEQYF
-	12	TRBV5-1	once	TRBJ2-5	TGCGCCAGCAGCACGGACAGAGAGACCCAGTACTTC	CASSTDRETQYF
-	12	TRBV28	-	TRBJ2-7	TGTGCCAGCAGTTTTCTGTCCTACGAGCAGTACTTC	CASSFLSYEQYF
-	15	TRBV25-1	-	TRBJ2-1	TGTGCCAGCAGTTTAAGACAGGAGAAGTACAATGAGCAGTTCTTC	CASSLRQEKYNEQFF
TRBD1	13	TRBV6-5	-	TRBJ1-2	TGTGCCAGCACCGCCGGGACAGGGGATGGCTACACCTTC	CASTAGTGDGYTF
-	16	TRBV6-5	-	TRBJ2-2	TGTGCCAGCAGTTACTCGAAAACGGGGGGCCCCGGGGAGCTGTTTTTT	CASSYSKTGGPGELFF
TRBD1	15	TRBV6-4	-	TRBJ2-2	TGTGCCAGCAGTCGAGACAGGGCTAACGGCGGGGAGCTGTTTTTT	CASSRDRANGGELFF
-	15	TRBV4-1	-	TRBJ2-7	TGCGCCAGCAGCCAAGAGAACAGGGTGCCCTACGAGCAGTACTTC	CASSQENRVPYEQYF
TRBD1	17	TRBV5-1	-	TRBJ1-2	TGCGCCAGCAGCTTGCTAATGGGACAGGGGAAACCCTATGGCTACACCTTC	CASSLLMGQGKPYGYTF